In its sample, the clone carrying this T cell receptor (beta chain) was seen a few times. The antigen is unknown. After removal of 4 bases from V and 7 bases from J, the junction contained 5 bases not matched to a gene. This CDR3 comprises 14 residues. Germline V gene sequence: CDR1 MGHRA, CDR2 YSYEKL. This record comes from a study of graft-versus-host responses after intestinal transplantation. Study-wide results and limits: When patients had graft-donor T cell macrochimerism, their allografts held high graft-versus-host to host-versus-graft clonal ratios.

Measured with immunoSEQ multiplex PCR; TCRdb has only the in-frame clones, and not every one. The table records around 20,000 clones, 75% to 95% of them present only once. The chain is built from TRBV4-1 and TRBJ1-4; the match to TRBD1 covers 8 bases. This clonotype was obtained from a human patient who received an intestinal transplant, so some T cells may come from the graft donor. Sequenced material: PBMCs, taken roughly 54 weeks after transplant. The CDR3 nucleotides are TGCGCCAGCAGCCCTCGACAGGGGAGTGAAAAACTGTTTTTT. As protein: CASSPRQGSEKLFF.